The rows below give T cell receptor beta chains drawn from one sample of a study of OX40 agonist ivuxolimab in advanced cancers. Sequencing used immunoSEQ multiplex PCR; TCRdb keeps in-frame clones, though not all of them. This repertoire shows tens of thousands of clones, about 83% found once; its top ten account for just over 0.6%. The specimen was CD4+ or CD8+ T cells sorted from blood, collected in a trial of the OX40 agonist ivuxolimab. All receptors come from an adult with an advanced solid tumor such as melanoma, head and neck, liver or kidney cancer. Both conserved end residues are part of each CDR3. A D gene is named only where the DNA matches it firmly. The size field is filled for only some rows; it gives once, few, many or a size class.

V gene	D gene	clone size	J gene	CDR3 DNA	CDR3 protein
TRBV7-9	.	.	TRBJ2-7	TGTGCCAGCCGGGACCAGAACTACGAGCAGTACTTC	CASRDQNYEQYF
TRBV27	.	.	TRBJ2-7	TGTGCCAGCAGTTTTCAACTACGCTACGAGCAGTACTTC	CASSFQLRYEQYF
TRBV9	.	.	TRBJ2-5	TGTGCCAGCAGCGTTGGGGACATCCAAGAGACCCAGTACTTC	CASSVGDIQETQYF
TRBV9	TRBD2	.	TRBJ2-3	TGTGCCAGCAGCGTAGGTAGCGGGAGCATCACAGATACGCAGTATTTT	CASSVGSGSITDTQYF
TRBV6-5	.	.	TRBJ2-7	TGTGCCAGCAGTTACACCGGGAAGACCAACGAGCAGTACTTC	CASSYTGKTNEQYF
TRBV30	.	.	TRBJ1-1	TGTGCCTGGAGGCAAAGTAACAGACGGAACACTGAAGCTTTCTTT	CAWRQSNRRNTEAFF
TRBV7-3	.	.	TRBJ2-3	TGTGCCAGCAGTCAAGTGGAGGGGACAGGCACAGATACGCAGTATTTT	CASSQVEGTGTDTQYF
TRBV30	.	.	TRBJ1-1	TGTGCCTGGAGTGTAGGAGCTCAGGCTTTCTTT	CAWSVGAQAFF
TRBV19	.	.	TRBJ2-2	TGTGCCAGTAGTATCCGGTTATTGCGAAACACCGGGGAGCTGTTTTTT	CASSIRLLRNTGELFF
TRBV19	TRBD2	.	TRBJ2-3	TGTGCCAGTAGTATAGCTGGGCTAGCGGGAGAAAGAACAGATACGCAGTATTTT	CASSIAGLAGERTDTQYF
TRBV5-4	TRBD2	few	TRBJ2-7	TGTGCCAGCAGCTTAGAGCGGGGCTACGAGCAGTACTTC	CASSLERGYEQYF
TRBV11-3	.	.	TRBJ2-2	TGTGCCAGCAGCTTCGAGTGGTCCGGGGAGCTGTTTTTT	CASSFEWSGELFF
TRBV7-3	TRBD2	.	TRBJ2-5	TGTGCCAGCAGCGCCTCTAGCGGGAGTTTAGAGACCCAGTACTTC	CASSASSGSLETQYF
TRBV30	.	.	TRBJ2-3	TGTGCCTGGCGGTTTCTGGGTCGGAAGCGGGATACGCAGTATTTT	CAWRFLGRKRDTQYF
TRBV4-1	TRBD1	.	TRBJ2-7	TGCGCCAGCAGCCCAGGGGACAGGGAATACGAGCAGTACTTC	CASSPGDREYEQYF
TRBV5-4	.	.	TRBJ2-5	TGTGCCAGCAGCAGGGGATTGGGGGGCCTACAAGAGACCCAGTACTTC	CASSRGLGGLQETQYF
TRBV30	.	.	TRBJ1-6	TGTGCCTGGATGGGGTCCTACGTGGATAATTCACCCCTCCACTTT	CAWMGSYVDNSPLHF
TRBV5-1	TRBD2	.	TRBJ2-3	TGCGCCGGGCGACGGACTAGCGGAAGCACAGATACGCAGTATTTT	CAGRRTSGSTDTQYF
TRBV7-9	.	.	TRBJ1-1	TGTGCCAGCAGCTTAGGGTTCGAGAGGACTGAAGCTTTCTTT	CASSLGFERTEAFF
TRBV6-5	TRBD1	.	TRBJ1-4	TGTGCCAGCACGGCTAGCTGGGACAGCGGGAGAAAACTGTTTTTT	CASTASWDSGRKLFF
TRBV7-6	.	.	TRBJ2-1	TGTGCCAGCAGCCTAAAGATCAACAATGAGCAGTTCTTC	CASSLKINNEQFF
TRBV11-3	TRBD1	.	TRBJ1-2	TGTGCCAGCAGCATCGGGACAGCCGTAGGGTATGGCTACACCTTC	CASSIGTAVGYGYTF
TRBV27	.	.	TRBJ2-5	TGTGCCAGCAGTCCCCGACGAAAAGGGGCGGGGGAGACCCAGTACTTC	CASSPRRKGAGETQYF
TRBV6-1	.	.	TRBJ1-4	TGTGCCAGCAATACGGACCGGGTGCTTGAAAAACTGTTTTTT	CASNTDRVLEKLFF
TRBV4-1	TRBD1	.	TRBJ2-4	TGCGCCAGCAGCCAAGCCCGGTGGGACAGCAAAAACATTCAGTACTTC	CASSQARWDSKNIQYF
TRBV19	TRBD2	.	TRBJ2-7	TGTGCCAGTAGCCGGCGACTAGCGGGAGGGAAGAACTACGAGCAGTACTTC	CASSRRLAGGKNYEQYF
TRBV6-5	.	once	TRBJ2-3	TGTGCCAGCAGTTACAAGAAAAATACGCAGTATTTT	CASSYKKNTQYF
TRBV9	.	few	TRBJ1-3	TGTGCCAGCAGCGTAGAGGGACACTCTGGAAACACCATATATTTT	CASSVEGHSGNTIYF
TRBV4-1	.	.	TRBJ2-2	TGCGCCAGCAGCCACGCCCATCGGGACACCGGGGAGCTGTTTTTT	CASSHAHRDTGELFF
TRBV27	TRBD1	.	TRBJ1-2	TGTGCCAGCAGTTTAAAGGGGGCGGGAGGCTACACCTTC	CASSLKGAGGYTF
TRBV19	TRBD1	few	TRBJ1-1	TGTGCCAGTAGAACAGGGGAGTACACTGAAGCTTTCTTT	CASRTGEYTEAFF
TRBV18	TRBD1	.	TRBJ1-5	TGTGCCAGCTCACCCGGGACAGAGATCAATCAGCCCCAGCATTTT	CASSPGTEINQPQHF
TRBV15	.	.	TRBJ2-3	TGTGCCACCAGTAGGGGCTCAGGGGCAGATACGCAGTATTTT	CATSRGSGADTQYF
TRBV28	.	.	TRBJ2-3	TGTGCCAGCAGTGGGGGAGTACCCACAGATACGCAGTATTTT	CASSGGVPTDTQYF
TRBV19	.	.	TRBJ2-7	TGTGCCAGTAGTATTACGTTTTCAGCGAAATCCTACGAGCAGTACTTC	CASSITFSAKSYEQYF
TRBV5-1	.	.	TRBJ1-1	TGCGCCAGCAGCTTGGTGGGGGAAAACACTGAAGCTTTCTTT	CASSLVGENTEAFF
TRBV5-1	TRBD2	.	TRBJ2-5	TGCGCCAGCAGCCCGGGAGGGGAAGAGACCCAGTACTTC	CASSPGGEETQYF
TRBV10-3	TRBD2	.	TRBJ2-1	TGTGCCATCAGTACACTAGCGGGAGAGTTTGAGCAGTTCTTC	CAISTLAGEFEQFF
TRBV18	.	.	TRBJ1-4	TGTGCCAGCGCCGAACAGCTTTCGGAAAAACTGTTTTTT	CASAEQLSEKLFF
TRBV18	TRBD1	.	TRBJ1-2	TGTGCCAGCTCACCCAGACAGGGAGCTAACTATGGCTACACCTTC	CASSPRQGANYGYTF
TRBV5-4	TRBD1	.	TRBJ1-6	TGTGCCAGCAGCCTAGACAGGGGAGGCATTTCACCCCTCCACTTT	CASSLDRGGISPLHF
TRBV28	.	.	TRBJ1-2	TGTGCCAGCATGGTCGGGGGGCGCGACTATGGCTACACCTTC	CASMVGGRDYGYTF
TRBV5-1	TRBD2	.	TRBJ2-1	TGCGCCAGCAGCTCCGGGGAGCGGGAGGCGAGAAATGAGCAGTTCTTC	CASSSGEREARNEQFF
TRBV7-3	.	.	TRBJ2-7	TGTGCCAGCAGCTTAAGTCAGGGGCTCGAGCAGTACTTC	CASSLSQGLEQYF
TRBV18	.	.	TRBJ1-4	TGTGCCAGCTCAACGTCGGATGAAAAACTGTTTTTT	CASSTSDEKLFF
TRBV7-9	.	.	TRBJ1-2	TGTGCCAGCAGCTTAGCGGGCTGGGGGGCGGCCTATGGCTACACCTTC	CASSLAGWGAAYGYTF
TRBV5-4	.	.	TRBJ2-6	TGTGCCAGCAGCTGGGTTCCGCCCTCTGGGGCCAACGTCCTGACTTTC	CASSWVPPSGANVLTF
TRBV28	.	.	TRBJ2-7	TGTGCCAGCAGTTCTTATACCCACGAGCAGTACTTC	CASSSYTHEQYF
TRBV27	TRBD2	.	TRBJ2-7	TGTGCCAGTAGAAAGCGGGAGGCCTACGAGCAGTACTTC	CASRKREAYEQYF
TRBV10-3	.	medium-sized	TRBJ2-7	TGTGCCATCAGTGCAGGGGTTACCTACGAGCAGTACTTC	CAISAGVTYEQYF
TRBV28	TRBD1	once	TRBJ1-5	TGTGCCAGCAGTATCCGACAGGGGAATCAGCCCCAGCATTTT	CASSIRQGNQPQHF
TRBV16	.	.	TRBJ2-3	TGTGCCAGCAGCCAATCTCGGGGCACAGCCACAGATACGCAGTATTTT	CASSQSRGTATDTQYF
TRBV30	TRBD2	.	TRBJ2-7	TGTGCCTGGAGACAGGTCGGGGACTATCGCTACGAGCAGTACTTC	CAWRQVGDYRYEQYF
TRBV7-8	.	.	TRBJ2-1	TGTGCCAGCTGCCGGGCGGGGCTAGCGCACAATGAGCAGTTCTTC	CASCRAGLAHNEQFF
TRBV7-3	TRBD2	.	TRBJ2-1	TGTGCCAGCAGCCCTACCCGCACCGGGACTAGCGGGACAAATGAGCAGTTCTTC	CASSPTRTGTSGTNEQFF
TRBV11-3	TRBD1	.	TRBJ2-5	TGTGCCAGCAGCCTTTCAGGGGACAGACAAGAGACCCAGTACTTC	CASSLSGDRQETQYF
TRBV5-1	.	.	TRBJ2-5	TGCGCCAGCAGCTTGGGGTCAGGAGAGACCCAGTACTTC	CASSLGSGETQYF
TRBV5-1	.	.	TRBJ2-7	TGCGCCAGCAGCTTGGCTAGGGGCACCTACGAGCAGTACTTC	CASSLARGTYEQYF
TRBV5-4	.	.	TRBJ2-1	TGTGCCAGCAGCTTGTGGGGAAATGAGCAGTTCTTC	CASSLWGNEQFF